One sample yielded the 16 T cell receptor beta chains listed below, sequenced in a study of metastatic and nonmetastatic thyroid tumors. TCRdb ran MiXCR on the PCR reads. The data contain approximately 37,000 clones, roughly 20% of them singletons. Thyroid surgery was preceded by no treatment in any patient. Sequenced material: tumor tissue. Receptor source: a male donor with papillary thyroid cancer or a benign thyroid nodule (not recorded which). Some clones in this sample may be carry-over from other donors' samples.

The table lists this clone with a few counts. The rearrangement joins TRBV24-1 to TRBJ2-7; 9 bases agree with TRBD1. From germline, CDR1 is KGHDR and CDR2 SFDVKD. CDR3 length: 16 amino acids. V was pared by 3 bases and J by 0 bases, with 5 bases of the junction left unmatched. CDR3 DNA: TGTGCCACCAGTGATCGTCTGACAGGGGGCTCCTACGAGCAGTACTTC. Its translation is CATSDRLTGGSYEQYF.

This rearrangement joins TRBV5-1 to TRBJ2-7; 8 nucleotides agree with TRBD1. Losses at the gene ends were 4 bases for V and 5 bases for J; bases not matched to a gene: 8. CDR3 length equals 14 residues. Germline V gene sequence: CDR1 SGHRS, CDR2 YFSETQ. Here the CDR3 reads CASSPGQGTNEQYF. The DNA for the CDR3 is TGCGCCAGCAGCCCAGGACAGGGAACCAACGAGCAGTACTTC.

This clone showed up many times. J is TRBJ1-1 and V is TRBV4-2; 9 bases line up with TRBD1. Trimming removed 1 base from V and 5 bases from J; junction bases left unmatched: 14. The V gene's germline CDR1 is LGHNA and CDR2 YNFKEQ. This CDR3 is 18 amino acids long. This CDR3 reads CASSQGSTGGGARTEAFF. In nucleotides, the CDR3 is TGTGCCAGCAGCCAAGGTTCGACAGGGGGGGGAGCCAGAACTGAAGCTTTCTTT.

This chain links TRBV6-2 or TRBV6-3 with TRBJ1-1; D is perhaps TRBD1 (5 bases). The CDR3 extends over 13 amino acids. Germline V gene lookup returns CDR1 MNHEY and CDR2 SVGEGT. The CDR3 sequence: CVALGHGWSEAFF. CDR3 coding DNA: TGTGTCGCTCTCGGACATGGGTGGTCTGAAGCTTTCTTT.

This clone was recorded many times. The gene calls are TRBV7-2 and TRBJ2-6; D remains ambiguous. Trimming removed 4 bases from V and 1 base from J, with 11 bases in between. The CDR3 is made up of 16 amino acids. Germline V CDR1 and CDR2: SGHTA, FQGNSA. The CDR3 loop is CASSSHLESGANVLTF. CDR3 nucleotides: TGTGCCAGCAGCTCACACCTTGAATCTGGGGCCAACGTCCTGACTTTC.

The chain carries TRBV11-2 and TRBJ1-2; D is possibly TRBD1 (5 bases). From germline, CDR1 is SGHAT and CDR2 FQNNGV. V was pared by 1 base and J by 3 bases, with 15 bases between. The CDR3 runs to 16 residues. In DNA form, the CDR3 reads TGTGCCAGCAGCTTAGGAGACAGAAATACGGACTATGGCTACACCTTC. This sequence encodes CASSLGDRNTDYGYTF.

The rearrangement joins TRBV7-2 to TRBJ2-5; a weak D match, TRBD2 (5 bases). The ends were cut back, 11 bases at V and 5 bases at J, with 18 bases in the middle. Per germline, CDR1 SGHTA and CDR2 FQGNSA. CDR3 size: 13 residues. CDR3 amino acids: CAVSAAGMETQYF. CDR3 in DNA: TGTGCCGTCAGCGCCGCGGGTATGGAGACCCAGTACTTC. The full variable domain, rest sourced from reference TRBV7-2 and TRBJ2-5, is GAGVSQSPSNKVTEKGKDVELRCDPISGHTALYWYRQSLGQGLEFLIYFQGNSAPDKSGLPSDRFSAERTGGSVSTLTIQRTQQEDSAVYLCAVSAAGMETQYFGPGTRLLVL.

Ten or more counts support this clone. For the CDR3, the DNA is TGTGCCAGCAGCTTACCCGGCTCTGGAAACACCATATATTTT. It translates to CASSLPGSGNTIYF. The chain links TRBV11-2 to TRBJ1-3, with unresolved D. The CDR3 length is 14 residues. Looked up from germline, CDR1 is SGHAT and CDR2 is FQNNGV. V was shortened by 2 bases and J by 0 bases, with 5 bases between the two germline ends. The complete variable domain, with remaining parts taken from reference TRBV11-2 and TRBJ1-3, reads EAGVAQSPRYKIIEKRQSVAFWCNPISGHATLYWYQQILGQGPKLLIQFQNNGVVDDSQLPKDRFSAERLKGVDSTLKIQPAKLEDSAVYLCASSLPGSGNTIYFGEGSWLTVV.

This clone has at least ten counts. The CDR3, as DNA: TGTGCCAGCAGTCAAGAGGAGTTGGCCGGGGAGCTGTTTTTT. Residues: CASSQEELAGELFF. This chain links TRBV6-2 or TRBV6-3 with TRBJ2-2; D is undetermined. V gave up 5 bases and J gave up 6 bases, with 13 bases separating them. Germline V gene sequence: CDR1 MNHEY, CDR2 SVGEGT. This CDR3 has 14 residues.

This chain connects TRBV7-6 to TRBJ2-7, with 7 bases fitting TRBD1. CDR3 size: 17 residues. Germline lookup yields CDR1 SGHVS and CDR2 FNYEAQ. J gave up 8 bases and V 5 bases, and 21 bases lay outside the gene matches. The CDR3 sequence: CASSHLRDSRGKSQQYF. The CDR3 DNA reads as TGTGCCAGCAGCCATCTAAGGGACAGCCGGGGAAAGTCTCAGCAGTACTTC.

This clone was observed at least ten times. The chain couples TRBV5-1 to TRBJ2-3; perhaps D is TRBD1 or TRBD2 (6 bases each). The length of the CDR3 is 16 residues. The V end was cut by 0 bases, the J end by 4 bases, with 15 bases between. From germline, CDR1 is SGHRS and CDR2 YFSETQ. The chain's CDR3 is CASSLDRVAGPDTQYF. CDR3 bases: TGCGCCAGCAGCTTGGACAGGGTGGCGGGACCAGATACGCAGTATTTT.

This clone was found once. The gene calls are TRBV12-3 or TRBV12-4 and TRBJ1-1, with a possible D match to TRBD1 (5 bases). This CDR3 is 10 amino acids long. Trimming took 8 bases from V and 6 from J, leaving 7 bases between them. CDR3 in amino acids: CASGDAEAFF. DNA of the CDR3: TGTGCCAGCGGGGACGCTGAAGCTTTCTTT.

This clone was counted many times. The rearrangement joins TRBV20-1 to TRBJ2-1; D uncertain. V lost 6 bases to trimming and J lost 3 bases, with 15 bases between them. CDR3 length: 14 residues. Germline-derived CDR1 and CDR2 are DFQATT and SNEGSKA (reference sequence). CDR3 bases: TGCAGTGCCTTACGGACCCTAGGCTACAATGAGCAGTTCTTC. Encoded protein: CSALRTLGYNEQFF.

This clone came up many times. This rearrangement joins TRBV5-4 to TRBJ2-7, with D uncertain. CDR3 size: 12 residues. Germline V gene data show CDR1 as SGHNT and CDR2 as YYREEE (reference sequence). V shed 4 bases and J shed 4 bases, with 9 bases lying between them. The CDR3 DNA is TGTGCCAGCAGCGAGACCTCTTACGAGCAGTACTTC. Amino acids: CASSETSYEQYF.

The chain employs TRBV5-1 and TRBJ2-7; TRBD2 agrees at 11 bases. Germline assignment: CDR1 SGHRS and CDR2 YFSETQ. CDR3 size: 19 residues. The trim removed 4 bases at V and 0 bases at J, leaving 15 bases unmatched. This chain's CDR3 is CASSRQTSGKGAVSYEQYF. CDR3 coding DNA: TGCGCCAGCAGCCGCCAGACTAGCGGGAAGGGTGCCGTCTCCTACGAGCAGTACTTC.

The chain has TRBV2 and TRBJ1-5; TRBD1 aligns across 8 bases. The CDR3 has 17 amino acids. Germline V gene sequence: CDR1 SNHLY, CDR2 FYNNEI. Trimming at V came to 3 bases and at J to 2 bases, leaving 9 bases not matched to a gene. The chain's CDR3 is CASSDPRTGIGNQPQHF. Here the CDR3 DNA reads TGTGCCAGCAGTGACCCTAGGACAGGGATTGGCAATCAGCCCCAGCATTTT.